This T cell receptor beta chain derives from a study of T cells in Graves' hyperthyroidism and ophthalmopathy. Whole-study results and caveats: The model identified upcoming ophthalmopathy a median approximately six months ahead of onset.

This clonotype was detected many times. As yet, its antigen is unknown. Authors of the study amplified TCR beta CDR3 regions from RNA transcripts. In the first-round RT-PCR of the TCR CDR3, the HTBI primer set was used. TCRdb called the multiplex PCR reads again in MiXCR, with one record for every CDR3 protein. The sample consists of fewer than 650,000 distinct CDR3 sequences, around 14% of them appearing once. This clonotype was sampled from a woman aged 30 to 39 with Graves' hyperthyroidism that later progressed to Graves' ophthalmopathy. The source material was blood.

The CDR3 here is CATSRPGSGANVLTF. The DNA for the CDR3 is TGTGCCACCAGCAGACCAGGGTCTGGGGCCAACGTCCTGACTTTC. The chain employs TRBV15 and TRBJ2-6, with D possibly matching TRBD1 (5 bases). Between the trimmed V and J ends, which lost 2 bases and 1 base, there was a span of 6 bases. The CDR3 sequence is 15 residues long. Germline V gene sequence: CDR1 LNHNV, CDR2 YYDKDF (reference sequence).